The 27 T cell receptor beta chains reported below all come from one sample, sequenced in a study of regulatory T cells in long-lasting Graves disease. Time point here: newly diagnosed GD, antithyroid drugs for less than 3 months. PBMC RNA was the source of the TCR library. CDR3-region Arm-PCR and iRepertoire HTBI primers produced the TCR beta libraries. TCRdb used MiXCR to reprocess the multiplex PCR reads, holding one entry per CDR3 protein. The table includes over 300,000 distinct CDR3 sequences, 15% to 18% detected once. The input for sequencing was peripheral blood mononuclear cells (PBMCs), taken at new diagnosis, from a patient treated with antithyroid drugs. The receptors shown here come from a female donor with Graves disease.

The chain joins TRBV20-1 to TRBJ2-1, with 7 bases that match TRBD2. The length of the CDR3 is 14 residues. Germline trimming cut 5 bases from V and 4 bases from J; bases unmatched to any gene: 8. CDR1 DFQATT and CDR2 SNEGSKA come from the germline V gene (reference sequence). Here the CDR3 DNA reads TGCAGTGCTGGAACCGGGACTATATACAATGAGCAGTTCTTC. Its translation is CSAGTGTIYNEQFF.

This clonotype was detected only a few times. The V gene is TRBV7-6, the J gene TRBJ2-7, with 7 nucleotides matching TRBD1. Germline values: CDR1 SGHVS, CDR2 FNYEAQ. J gave up 5 bases and V 5 bases, and 12 bases lay outside the gene matches. This CDR3 has 15 amino acids. In DNA form, the CDR3 reads TGTGCCAGCAGCACAAGGCAGGGGGATATGGACGAGCAGTACTTC. As protein: CASSTRQGDMDEQYF.

There are a few counts of this clonotype. The V gene is TRBV7-8, the J gene TRBJ1-2; 8 bases are shared with TRBD1. The V segment lost 5 bases and the J segment 2 bases; nucleotides outside the gene matches: 7. The length of the CDR3 is 15 residues. Germline lookup yields CDR1 SGHVS and CDR2 FQNEAQ. CDR3: CASSTADRANYGYTF. The CDR3 DNA follows: TGTGCCAGCAGCACCGCGGACAGGGCAAACTATGGCTACACCTTC.

This clonotype was seen more than once but under ten times. The chain has TRBV20-1 and TRBJ2-7, with D perhaps TRBD2 (5 bases). CDR3 size: 12 residues. Germline V lookup: CDR1 DFQATT, CDR2 SNEGSKA (reference sequence). V shed 3 bases and J shed 6 bases, with 12 bases lying between them. This chain's CDR3 is CSASRRYREQYF. As DNA, the CDR3 is TGCAGTGCTAGCCGGAGGTATCGCGAGCAGTACTTC.

This clonotype has more than one count but fewer than ten. This chain connects TRBV4-3 to TRBJ2-7, with a weak D call TRBD1 (5 bases). Germline V CDR1 and CDR2: LGHNA, YSLEER. The CDR3 contains 15 residues. V lost 1 base to trimming and J lost 4 bases, with 14 bases between them. CDR3 nucleotides: TGCGCCAGCAGCCAAGCCCAGGGCCAACTATACGAGCAGTACTTC. This codes for CASSQAQGQLYEQYF.

This clonotype appeared a few times. The V gene is TRBV27, the J gene TRBJ1-2; 9 nucleotides agree with TRBD1. Germline lookup yields CDR1 MNHEY and CDR2 SMNVEV (reference sequence). V trimming: 10 bases; J trimming: 6 bases; junction bases outside the gene matches: 6. The CDR3 totals 12 residues. CDR3: CATTTGGHGYTF. CDR3 bases: TGTGCCACGACGACAGGGGGACATGGCTACACCTTC.

This chain uses TRBV11-3 with TRBJ2-1; D unclear. This CDR3 is 13 amino acids long. Trimming removed 3 bases at V and 6 bases at J, with 9 bases between. The germline gives CDR1 SGHNT, CDR2 YENEEA. In DNA form, the CDR3 reads TGTGCCAGCAGCTTCTTCAGGAGCAATGAGCAGTTCTTC. Translation gives CASSFFRSNEQFF. Looking up the rest from reference TRBV11-3 and TRBJ2-1 gives the full variable domain: EAGVVQSPRYKIIEKKQPVAFWCNPISGHNTLYWYLQNLGQGPELLIRYENEEAVDDSQLPKDRFSAERLKGVDSTLKIQPAELGDSAVYLCASSFFRSNEQFFGPGTRLTVL.

On this clonotype: A read error is likely here: a far larger clone is one base away. The chain employs TRBV12-5 and TRBJ2-7; 11 nucleotides line up with TRBD1. The CDR3 is 13 amino acids. Trimming took 10 bases from V and 7 from J; bases not matched to a gene: 9. Germline-derived CDR1 and CDR2 are LGHNT and FRNRAP. This CDR3 is CATGTGGAGEQYF. The CDR3 DNA follows: TGTGCTACCGGGACAGGGGGGGCGGGTGAGCAGTACTTC.

Many counts were recorded for this clonotype. The rearrangement uses TRBV27 and TRBJ1-6; D is ambiguous. Per germline, CDR1 MNHEY and CDR2 SMNVEV (reference sequence). The germline V and J ends were trimmed by 5 bases and 8 bases, with 19 bases remaining between them. The CDR3 consists of 16 residues. The CDR3 DNA reads as TGTGCCAGCAGTCCTATGGCCGAAGGATCGGATTCACCCCTCCACTTT. Protein product: CASSPMAEGSDSPLHF.

V gene TRBV19 combines with J gene TRBJ2-3, with D possibly being TRBD2 (7 bases). The CDR3 extends over 16 amino acids. V shed 5 bases and J shed 4 bases, with 19 bases lying between them. CDR1 and CDR2 (germline): LNHDA, SQIVND (reference sequence). As DNA, the CDR3 is TGTGCCAGTAGTCCCCGGAAGGGAGGGGGGCCAGATACGCAGTATTTT. Residues: CASSPRKGGGPDTQYF.

This clonotype was detected many times. The V call is TRBV12-3 or TRBV12-4, the J call TRBJ2-1; D is undetermined. CDR3 length: 14 residues. The V end was cut by 0 bases, the J end by 9 bases, with 12 bases between. CDR3 sequence: CASSLAMGNAEQFF. The CDR3 DNA sequence: TGTGCCAGCAGTTTAGCCATGGGAAACGCTGAGCAGTTCTTC.

This chain uses TRBV12-3 or TRBV12-4 with TRBJ2-7, with D maybe TRBD1 (6 bases). The V end was cut by 7 bases, the J end by 3 bases, with 22 bases between. CDR3 length: 16 residues. The CDR3 here is CASKPAQTGHFYEQYF. The DNA of the CDR3 is TGTGCCAGCAAGCCTGCGCAGACGGGACACTTCTACGAGCAGTACTTC.

This clonotype was counted at least ten times. J is TRBJ2-1 and V is TRBV7-9; possible D gene TRBD2, 5 bases. Germline V gene lookup returns CDR1 SEHNR and CDR2 FQNEAQ (reference sequence). There are 15 residues in the CDR3. Trimming left V 0 bases short and J 2 bases short, with 8 bases between. The chain's CDR3 is CASSLAGVAYNEQFF. DNA of the CDR3: TGTGCCAGCAGCTTAGCGGGAGTCGCCTACAATGAGCAGTTCTTC.

In the case of this clonotype: This could be a read error, since a much larger clone is one nucleotide away. The gene calls are TRBV5-1 and TRBJ2-4, with 14 bases fitting TRBD2. This CDR3 comprises 16 residues. In germline, CDR1 is SGHRS, CDR2 YFSETQ. CDR3 sequence: CASSTRTSGRTNEQLF. The CDR3 DNA is TGCGCCAGCAGCACCAGGACTAGCGGGAGGACCAATGAGCAGCTCTTC.

This clonotype was recorded only once. The genes are TRBV6-2 or TRBV6-3 and TRBJ2-1; 9 nucleotides agree with TRBD2. J was trimmed by 8 bases and V by 0 bases; bases with no gene match: 11. In germline, CDR1 is MNHEY, CDR2 SVGEGT. CDR3 length: 17 amino acids. CDR3 DNA: TGTGCCAGCAGTTACTCGAGAAAAGCGGGGGGAAAGCATGAGCAGTTCTTC. Translated, it gives CASSYSRKAGGKHEQFF.

This clonotype appeared many times. The chain recombines TRBV6-2 or TRBV6-3 with TRBJ1-6; TRBD1 matches at 7 bases. Germline assignment: CDR1 MNHEY and CDR2 SVGEGT. The CDR3 is 18 amino acids. J was trimmed by 0 bases and V by 5 bases; bases with no gene match: 10. Here the CDR3 DNA reads TGTGCCAGCAGTGAAGAGGTCAGGGGGAGCTCCTATAATTCACCCCTCCACTTT. Amino acid sequence: CASSEEVRGSSYNSPLHF.

This clonotype was recorded many times. This sequence joins TRBV10-3 and TRBJ1-5, with 8 bases identical to TRBD1. Germline CDR1 ENHRY, CDR2 SYGVKD. The J segment lost 4 bases and the V segment lost 4 bases, leaving 3 bases of the junction unmatched. The CDR3 extends over 14 amino acids. Here the CDR3 DNA reads TGTGCCATCAGTGCCCAGGGGGCTAATCAGCCCCAGCATTTT. This translates into CAISAQGANQPQHF.

V usage is TRBV6-1 and J usage is TRBJ2-1, with TRBD2 identical over 11 bases. The CDR3 totals 16 residues. Looked up from germline, CDR1 is MNHNS and CDR2 is SASEGT. J was trimmed by 3 bases and V by 6 bases; bases with no gene match: 7. The CDR3 DNA reads TGTGCCAGCAGCACTAGCGGGAGAGCCTTCTACAATGAGCAGTTCTTC. It encodes CASSTSGRAFYNEQFF.

CDR3 DNA: TGTGCCAGCAGCCCGCGGGTGGGCAGCTCTGGAAACACCATATATTTT. Protein sequence: CASSPRVGSSGNTIYF. V and J are TRBV7-2 and TRBJ1-3; D is unresolved. This CDR3 region has 16 residues. The V end lost 5 bases, the J end lost 0 bases, and 14 bases lay between the germline ends. Germline loops: CDR1 SGHTA, CDR2 FQGNSA.

This clonotype was seen repeatedly, ten times or more. The rearrangement joins TRBV7-7 to TRBJ1-4; D is perhaps TRBD1 (5 bases). The V gene's germline CDR1 is SSHAT and CDR2 FNYEAQ (reference sequence). Trimming took 2 bases from V and 5 from J, leaving 12 bases between them. CDR3 length: 15 amino acids. As DNA, the CDR3 is TGTGCCAGCAGCTTACGGGGGGACCCCAATGAAAAACTGTTTTTT. Its translation is CASSLRGDPNEKLFF. The whole variable domain, remainder taken from reference TRBV7-7 and TRBJ1-4, is GAGVSQSPRYKVTKRGQDVTLRCDPISSHATLYWYQQALGQGPEFLTYFNYEAQPDKSGLPSDRFSAERPEGSISTLTIQRTEQRDSAMYRCASSLRGDPNEKLFFGSGTQLSVL.

The chain joins TRBV5-1 to TRBJ2-3; 8 positions match TRBD1. V was clipped by 6 bases and J by 0 bases; unmatched bases: 3. Germline V gives CDR1 SGHRS, CDR2 YFSETQ. The CDR3 consists of 14 residues. The CDR3, as DNA: TGCGCCAGCACAGGGGGCCCCAGCACAGATACGCAGTATTTT. This translates into CASTGGPSTDTQYF.

This clonotype was picked up many times. The chain couples TRBV28 to TRBJ1-5, with a possible D match to TRBD1 (6 bases). With 7 bases removed from V and 0 bases from J, the gap between germline ends came to 10 bases. The CDR3 spans 14 residues. Germline loops: CDR1 MDHEN, CDR2 SYDVKM. The CDR3 region is CASIAGVSNQPQHF. The DNA for the CDR3 is TGTGCCAGCATCGCAGGGGTTAGCAATCAGCCCCAGCATTTT.

This clonotype was counted many times. A junction boundary mismatches the germline segment, possibly from a read error. The chain carries TRBV5-1 and TRBJ2-7; 9 nucleotides line up with TRBD2. Germline loops: CDR1 SGHRS, CDR2 YFSETQ. CDR3 length equals 14 residues. The CDR3 nucleotides are TGTGCCAGCAGCCCCTCCGCGGGAGGGAACGAGCAGTACTTC. The encoded protein is CASSPSAGGNEQYF.

This clonotype was seen only a few times. This chain joins TRBV7-3 and TRBJ1-2; weak D call: TRBD1 (6 bases). V gave up 1 base and J gave up 4 bases, with 10 bases separating them. The germline CDR1 and CDR2 sequences are SGHTA and FQGTGA. This CDR3 spans 14 amino acids. CDR3 in DNA: TGTGCCAGCAGCTTAAAGGGGGACGGCTATGGCTACACCTTC. Protein sequence: CASSLKGDGYGYTF.

This clonotype was seen more than once but under ten times. The chain links TRBV20-1 to TRBJ1-1, with TRBD1 matching 11 bases. From germline, CDR1 is DFQATT and CDR2 SNEGSKA (reference sequence). This CDR3 has 13 residues. The V gene end was trimmed by 3 bases and the J gene end by 3 bases; junction bases not matched to a gene: 0. CDR3 sequence reads: CSARDRGHTEAFF. The CDR3, as DNA: TGCAGTGCTAGGGACAGGGGGCACACTGAAGCTTTCTTT.

This clonotype was counted many times. This sequence joins TRBV13 and TRBJ2-1, with 9 bases identical to TRBD2. Germline V CDR1 and CDR2: PRHDT, FYEKMQ (reference sequence). The CDR3 extends over 16 amino acids. Germline trimming cut 1 base from V and 8 bases from J; bases unmatched to any gene: 9. The CDR3 nucleotides are TGTGCCAGCAGCTTAGCCGAGGGACTAGCAGGCTATGAGCAGTTCTTC. The encoded protein is CASSLAEGLAGYEQFF.

This clonotype has more than one count but fewer than ten. This chain joins TRBV12-3 or TRBV12-4 and TRBJ2-7; D call uncertain. V was shortened by 6 bases and J by 7 bases, with 10 bases between the two germline ends. The CDR3 consists of 11 residues. The DNA for the CDR3 is TGTGCCAGCAGAAGATCCGGGGAGCAGTACTTC. Its translation: CASRRSGEQYF.